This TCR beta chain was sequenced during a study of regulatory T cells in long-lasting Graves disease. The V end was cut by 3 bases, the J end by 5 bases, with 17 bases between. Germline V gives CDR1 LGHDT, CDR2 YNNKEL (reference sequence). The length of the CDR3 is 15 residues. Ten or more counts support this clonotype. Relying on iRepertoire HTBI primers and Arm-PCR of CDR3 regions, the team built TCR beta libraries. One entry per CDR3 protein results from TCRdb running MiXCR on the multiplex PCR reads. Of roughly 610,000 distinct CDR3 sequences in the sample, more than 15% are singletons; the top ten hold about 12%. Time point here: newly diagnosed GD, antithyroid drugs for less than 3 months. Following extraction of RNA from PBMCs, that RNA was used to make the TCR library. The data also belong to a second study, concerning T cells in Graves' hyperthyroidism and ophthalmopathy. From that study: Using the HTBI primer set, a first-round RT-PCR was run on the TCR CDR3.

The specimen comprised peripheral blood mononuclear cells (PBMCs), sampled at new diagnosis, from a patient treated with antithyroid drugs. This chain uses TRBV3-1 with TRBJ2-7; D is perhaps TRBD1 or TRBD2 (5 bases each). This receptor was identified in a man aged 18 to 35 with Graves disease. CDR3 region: CASSHRGGGPHEQYF. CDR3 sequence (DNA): TGTGCCAGCAGCCACCGAGGTGGGGGTCCCCACGAGCAGTACTTC.